This T cell receptor beta chain comes out of a study of regulatory T cells in long-lasting Graves disease. Researchers made TCR beta libraries by using iRepertoire HTBI primers and running Arm-PCR on CDR3 regions. TCRdb used MiXCR to reprocess the multiplex PCR reads, holding one entry per CDR3 protein. This sample has 580,000 or so distinct CDR3 sequences, with about 16% found just once. The CDR3 has 13 residues. Deletions cut 5 bases from V and 3 bases from J, with 11 bases between. Germline assignment: CDR1 MNHEY and CDR2 SMNVEV (reference sequence). Specified time point: newly diagnosed GD, antithyroid drugs for less than 3 months. PBMC RNA was the source of the TCR library. The data also belong to a second study, concerning T cells in Graves' hyperthyroidism and ophthalmopathy.

This chain connects TRBV27 to TRBJ2-7; D is unclear. The receptor's source is a man aged 18-30 years with Graves disease. This specimen was peripheral blood mononuclear cells (PBMCs), taken at new diagnosis, from a patient treated with antithyroid drugs. The CDR3 loop reads CASSPLPNYEQYF. CDR3 coding DNA: TGTGCCAGCAGTCCACTCCCCAACTACGAGCAGTACTTC.